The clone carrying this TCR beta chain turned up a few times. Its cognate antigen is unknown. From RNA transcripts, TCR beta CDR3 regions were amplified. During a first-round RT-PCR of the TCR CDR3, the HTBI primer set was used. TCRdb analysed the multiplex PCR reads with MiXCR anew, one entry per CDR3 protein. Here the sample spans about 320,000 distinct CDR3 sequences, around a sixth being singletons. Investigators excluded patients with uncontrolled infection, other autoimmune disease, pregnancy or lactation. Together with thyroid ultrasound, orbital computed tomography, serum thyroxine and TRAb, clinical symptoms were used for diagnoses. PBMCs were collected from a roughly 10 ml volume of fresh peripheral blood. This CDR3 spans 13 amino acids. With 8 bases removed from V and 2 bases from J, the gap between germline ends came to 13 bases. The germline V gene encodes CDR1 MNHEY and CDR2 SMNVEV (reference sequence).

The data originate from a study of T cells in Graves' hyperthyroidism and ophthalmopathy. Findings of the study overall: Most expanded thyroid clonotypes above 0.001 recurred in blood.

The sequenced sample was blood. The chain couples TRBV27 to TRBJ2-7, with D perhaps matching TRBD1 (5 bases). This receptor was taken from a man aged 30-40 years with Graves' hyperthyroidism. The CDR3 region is CASLSAGTYEQYF. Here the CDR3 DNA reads TGTGCCAGCCTTTCGGCAGGGACCTACGAGCAGTACTTC.